The rows below give T cell receptor beta chains drawn from one sample of a study of T cells in localized non-small cell lung cancer. The repertoire was sequenced with immunoSEQ multiplex PCR; TCRdb's copy has only in-frame clones and lacks some. The data hold about 39,000 clones, with more than 75% observed a single time. Sequenced here: PBMCs, sampled before any cancer treatment. The receptors shown here come from a woman aged 35 to 69 with stage II squamous cell lung carcinoma. Each CDR3 is given with its conserved first and last residue. Each record gives: V gene, D gene, J gene, clone size, CDR3 DNA, CDR3 protein. D genes are given only for firm matches. Clone size is not always given. Where it is, it says once, few, many or a class for expanded clones.

>TRBV5-5|.|TRBJ1-1|.
TGTGCCAGCAGCTTTGAGGGTATCGCTTTCTTT
CASSFEGIAFF
>TRBV28|.|TRBJ2-5|.
TGTGCCAGCAGTGCAGGGAGCGGGCGCGAGACCCAGTACTTC
CASSAGSGRETQYF
>TRBV4-2|.|TRBJ1-3|.
TGTGCCAGCAGCCAAGGCGAAGGGAGTGCCGGAAACACCATATATTTT
CASSQGEGSAGNTIYF
>TRBV7-6|TRBD1|TRBJ1-2|.
TGTGCCAGCAGCTCCTACAGGGGGCAGGTCTACACCTTC
CASSSYRGQVYTF
>TRBV19|TRBD1|TRBJ2-1|.
TGTGCCAGTAGTATATCCACCGGGACAGCCTACAATGAGCAGTTCTTC
CASSISTGTAYNEQFF
>TRBV5-1|.|TRBJ1-3|.
TGCGCCAGCAGCTTGGACAGAACGAACACCATATATTTT
CASSLDRTNTIYF
>TRBV5-1|.|TRBJ2-2|.
TGCGCCAGCAGCCCGGCCGGCTCGAACACCGGGGAGCTGTTTTTT
CASSPAGSNTGELFF
>TRBV5-6|.|TRBJ2-5|.
TGTGCCAGCAGCCGCCAAGAGACCCAGTACTTC
CASSRQETQYF
>TRBV6-5|TRBD1|TRBJ1-2|.
TGTGCCAGCAGTTACTCCCGGACAGGTGGAGGGTATGGCTACACCTTC
CASSYSRTGGGYGYTF
>TRBV28|TRBD2|TRBJ2-2|.
TGTGCCAGCAGTTTAGGGGGGGCGAACACCGGGGAGCTGTTTTTT
CASSLGGANTGELFF
>TRBV7-2|TRBD2|TRBJ2-1|.
TGTGCCAGCAGCTTAGAGACTAGCGGGTACAATGAGCAGTTCTTC
CASSLETSGYNEQFF
>TRBV28|TRBD1|TRBJ1-1|.
TGTGCCAGCAGCCGCAGGGGGATCACTGAAGCTTTCTTT
CASSRRGITEAFF
>TRBV19|.|TRBJ2-1|.
TGTGCCAGTACGTACGGGGGCGGGCAGTTCTTC
CASTYGGGQFF
>TRBV4-2|TRBD2|TRBJ2-3|.
TGTGCCAGCAGCCTTGGCGGGGGGACAGATACGCAGTATTTT
CASSLGGGTDTQYF
>TRBV2|.|TRBJ1-1|.
TGTGCCAGCAGTGTCTCGCCACAAGGCAGGGGTGAAGCTTTCTTT
CASSVSPQGRGEAFF
>TRBV7-2|.|TRBJ2-7|.
TGTGCCAGCAGGAAGGGGGGCTCCTACGAGCAGTACTTC
CASRKGGSYEQYF
>TRBV6-6|TRBD1|TRBJ2-5|.
TGTGCCAGCAGCTCGCGACAGGGGCTGGGGGAGACCCAGTACTTC
CASSSRQGLGETQYF
>TRBV27|.|TRBJ2-2|.
TGTGCCAGCAGCCCCCCAATGAGGAGGAGGGAGCTGTTTTTT
CASSPPMRRRELFF
>TRBV10-3|.|TRBJ1-1|.
TGTGCCATCTCTGGACGGGACCGGGGCACTGAAGCTTTCTTT
CAISGRDRGTEAFF
>TRBV27|.|TRBJ1-6|.
TGTGCCAGCAGTTTCGTACAGTATAATTCACCCCTCCACTTT
CASSFVQYNSPLHF
>TRBV28|.|TRBJ1-5|.
TGTGCCAGCAGTCGCACATATAGCAATCAGCCCCAGCATTTT
CASSRTYSNQPQHF
>TRBV19|.|TRBJ2-3|.
TGTGCCAGTAGAAGACGACAGACCACAGATACGCAGTATTTT
CASRRRQTTDTQYF
>TRBV27|.|TRBJ1-1|.
TGTGCCAGCAGTTTTGGCGTGGACACTGAAGCTTTCTTT
CASSFGVDTEAFF
>TRBV19|.|TRBJ2-2|few
TGTGCCAGTAGTATCCAGGTATCGAACACCGGGGAGCTGTTTTTT
CASSIQVSNTGELFF
>TRBV5-6|.|TRBJ2-3|.
TGTGCCAGCAGCTTGAGGTACGCGGCGGGGGATACGCAGTATTTT
CASSLRYAAGDTQYF
>TRBV5-1|.|TRBJ2-3|.
TGCGCCAGCAGCCAACGACAGCCCACAGATACGCAGTATTTT
CASSQRQPTDTQYF
>TRBV27|TRBD2|TRBJ2-7|.
TGTGCCAGCGGGAGGGCTCTAGCGGGAGTTGACGAGCAGTACTTC
CASGRALAGVDEQYF
>TRBV27|.|TRBJ1-5|few
TGTGCCAGCAATACGAGGGGACGCAATCAGCCCCAGCATTTT
CASNTRGRNQPQHF
>TRBV29-1|.|TRBJ2-2|.
TGCAGCGTCTCGAAAGAGGGCGGGGAGCTGTTTTTT
CSVSKEGGELFF
>TRBV19|.|TRBJ2-2|.
TGTGCCAGTAGAAGCACCGGGGAGCTGTTTTTT
CASRSTGELFF
>TRBV4-2|TRBD2|TRBJ2-1|.
TGTGCCAGCAGACCAGAGGGGAGGGGAGCTGAGCAGTTCTTC
CASRPEGRGAEQFF
>TRBV6-6|.|TRBJ2-7|.
TGTGCCAGCAGTAACTACGGGGGGCAGGCCTCCTACGAGCAGTACTTC
CASSNYGGQASYEQYF
>TRBV15|.|TRBJ1-3|.
TGTGCCACCAGCATAGGACGGGGAAACACCATATATTTT
CATSIGRGNTIYF
>TRBV19|.|TRBJ1-5|many
TGTGCCAGTAGTATAGATCGGGGGGAGGCGAAACAGCCCCAGCATTTT
CASSIDRGEAKQPQHF
>TRBV2|.|TRBJ1-3|.
TGTGCCAGTCCCCCACGGTGTGTGGCAGGGATGGGAAACACCATATATTTT
CASPPRCVAGMGNTIYF
>TRBV5-3|TRBD1|TRBJ1-1|few
TGTGCCAGAAGCTTGGCCAGGGGGTTCCGCATGAACACTGAAGCTTTCTTT
CARSLARGFRMNTEAFF
>TRBV10-3|.|TRBJ1-5|.
TGTGCCATCAGTGCAACAGGATACAATAGCAATCAGCCCCAGCATTTT
CAISATGYNSNQPQHF
>TRBV6-5|.|TRBJ1-6|.
TGTGCCAGCAGTTATGAGGGGGTCTATAATTCACCCCTCCACTTT
CASSYEGVYNSPLHF
>TRBV28|.|TRBJ2-1|.
TGTGCCAGCAGTACCCCGATGGCGGGCTCCTACAATGAGCAGTTCTTC
CASSTPMAGSYNEQFF
>TRBV7-9|.|TRBJ1-1|.
TGTGCCACCAGAGACAGGAGAGGCCCCGGGAACACTGAAGCTTTCTTT
CATRDRRGPGNTEAFF
>TRBV5-6|.|TRBJ1-1|.
TGTGCCAGCAGCCGCCTTGCATCGAACACTGAAGCTTTCTTT
CASSRLASNTEAFF
>TRBV28|.|TRBJ1-1|.
TGTGCCAGCAGTTTATTCGTCCGGCCGAGACGCGTCACTGAAGCTTTCTTT
CASSLFVRPRRVTEAFF
>TRBV21-1|.|TRBJ2-7|.
TGTGCCAGCAGCCATAAAAGGAGGGACAGGGTCACCAAGCAGTACTTC
CASSHKRRDRVTKQYF
>TRBV19|.|TRBJ1-5|.
TGTGCCAGTAGTATGGGCCAGGGGAGCAATCAGCCCCAGCATTTT
CASSMGQGSNQPQHF
>TRBV19|.|TRBJ2-1|.
TGTGCCAGTAGTACGCGCGGGACCCGAACTAACGAGCAGTTCTTC
CASSTRGTRTNEQFF